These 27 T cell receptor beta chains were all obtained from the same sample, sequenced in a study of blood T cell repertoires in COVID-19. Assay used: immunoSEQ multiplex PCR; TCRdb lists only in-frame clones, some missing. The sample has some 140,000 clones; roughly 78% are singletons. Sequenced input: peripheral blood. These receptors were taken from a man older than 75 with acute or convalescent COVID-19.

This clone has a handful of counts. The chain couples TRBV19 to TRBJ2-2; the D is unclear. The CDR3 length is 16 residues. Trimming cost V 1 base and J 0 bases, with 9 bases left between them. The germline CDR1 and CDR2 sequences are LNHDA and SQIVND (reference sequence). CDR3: CASSIGTDSNTGELFF. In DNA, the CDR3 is TGTGCCAGTAGTATAGGCACAGATTCGAACACCGGGGAGCTGTTTTTT.

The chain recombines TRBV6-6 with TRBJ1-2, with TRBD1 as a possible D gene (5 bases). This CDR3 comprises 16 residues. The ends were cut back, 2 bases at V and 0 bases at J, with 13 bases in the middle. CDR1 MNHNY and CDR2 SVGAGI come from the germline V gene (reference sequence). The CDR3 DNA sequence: TGTGCCAGCAGTTACGGTCGGAGCAGGGCTAACTATGGCTACACCTTC. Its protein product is CASSYGRSRANYGYTF.

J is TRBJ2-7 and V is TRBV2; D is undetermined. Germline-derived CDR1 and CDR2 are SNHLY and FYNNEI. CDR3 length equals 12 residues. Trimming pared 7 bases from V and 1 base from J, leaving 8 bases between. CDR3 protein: CASTSASYEQYF. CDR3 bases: TGTGCCAGCACGTCAGCGTCCTACGAGCAGTACTTC. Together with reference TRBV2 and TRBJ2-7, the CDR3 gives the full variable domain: EPEVTQTPSHQVTQMGQEVILRCVPISNHLYFYWYRQILGQKVEFLVSFYNNEISEKSEIFDDQFSVERPDGSNFTLKIRSTKLEDSAMYFCASTSASYEQYFGPGTRLTVT.

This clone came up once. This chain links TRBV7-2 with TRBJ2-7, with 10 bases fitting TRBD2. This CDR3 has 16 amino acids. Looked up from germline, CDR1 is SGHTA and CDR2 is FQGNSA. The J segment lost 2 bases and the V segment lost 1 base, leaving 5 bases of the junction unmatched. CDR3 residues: CASSLGVSGGAYEQYF. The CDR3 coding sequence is TGTGCCAGCAGCTTAGGGGTCAGCGGGGGGGCCTACGAGCAGTACTTC.

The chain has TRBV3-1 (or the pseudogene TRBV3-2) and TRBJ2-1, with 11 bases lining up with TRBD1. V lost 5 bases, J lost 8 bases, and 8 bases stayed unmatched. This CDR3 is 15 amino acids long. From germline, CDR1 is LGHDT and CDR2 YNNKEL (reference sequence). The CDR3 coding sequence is TGTGCCAGCAGCTCTACCGGGACAGGGGGGTATGAGCAGTTCTTC. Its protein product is CASSSTGTGGYEQFF.

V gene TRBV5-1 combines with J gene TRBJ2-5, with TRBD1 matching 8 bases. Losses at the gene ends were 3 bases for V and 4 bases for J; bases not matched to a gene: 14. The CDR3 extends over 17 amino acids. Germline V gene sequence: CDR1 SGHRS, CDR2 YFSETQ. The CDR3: CASSSIVDRVVIETQYF. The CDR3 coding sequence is TGCGCCAGCAGCTCAATAGTGGACAGGGTGGTGATAGAGACCCAGTACTTC.

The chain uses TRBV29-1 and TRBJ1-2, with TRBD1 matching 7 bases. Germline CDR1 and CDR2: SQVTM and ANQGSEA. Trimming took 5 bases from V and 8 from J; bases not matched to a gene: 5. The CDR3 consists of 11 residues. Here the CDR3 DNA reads TGCAGCGTTCAGGGGACAGAGGGCTACACCTTC. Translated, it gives CSVQGTEGYTF.

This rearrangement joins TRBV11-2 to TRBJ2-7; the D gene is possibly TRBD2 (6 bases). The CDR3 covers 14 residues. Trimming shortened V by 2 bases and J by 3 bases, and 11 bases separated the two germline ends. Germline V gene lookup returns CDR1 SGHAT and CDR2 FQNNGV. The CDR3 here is CASSLIRTNYEQYF. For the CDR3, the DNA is TGTGCCAGCAGCTTAATTCGGACTAACTACGAGCAGTACTTC.

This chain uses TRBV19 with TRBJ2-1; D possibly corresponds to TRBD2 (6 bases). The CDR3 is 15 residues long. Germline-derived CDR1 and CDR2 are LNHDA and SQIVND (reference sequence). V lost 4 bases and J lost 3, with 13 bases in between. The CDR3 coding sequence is TGTGCCAGTAGTACTTATCCGGGACTCTACAATGAGCAGTTCTTC. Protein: CASSTYPGLYNEQFF. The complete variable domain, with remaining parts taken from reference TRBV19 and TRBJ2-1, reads DGGITQSPKYLFRKEGQNVTLSCEQNLNHDAMYWYRQDPGQGLRLIYYSQIVNDFQKGDIAEGYSVSREKKESFPLTVTSAQKNPTAFYLCASSTYPGLYNEQFFGPGTRLTVL.

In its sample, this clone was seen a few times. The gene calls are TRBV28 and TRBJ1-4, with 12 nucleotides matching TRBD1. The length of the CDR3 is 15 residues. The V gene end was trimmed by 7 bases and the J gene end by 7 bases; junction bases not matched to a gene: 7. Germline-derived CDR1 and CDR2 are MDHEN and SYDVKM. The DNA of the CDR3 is TGTGCCAGCATCCCGGGACAGGGGGCTGGTGAAAAACTGTTTTTT. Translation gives CASIPGQGAGEKLFF.

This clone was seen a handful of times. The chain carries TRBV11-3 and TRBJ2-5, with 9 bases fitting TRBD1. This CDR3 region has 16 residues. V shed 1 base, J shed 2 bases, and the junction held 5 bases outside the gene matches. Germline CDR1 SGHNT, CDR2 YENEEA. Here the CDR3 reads CASSLGTGALQETQYF. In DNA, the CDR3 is TGTGCCAGCAGCTTAGGGACAGGGGCTCTTCAAGAGACCCAGTACTTC.

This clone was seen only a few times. CDR3 sequence reads: CASRQESEAFF. CDR3 nucleotides: TGTGCCAGCAGACAGGAGTCTGAAGCTTTCTTT. The chain links TRBV3-1 (or the pseudogene TRBV3-2) to TRBJ1-1, with a possible D match to TRBD1 (5 bases). Germline values: CDR1 LGHDT, CDR2 YNNKEL (reference sequence). The germline V and J ends were trimmed by 6 bases and 6 bases, with 8 bases remaining between them. The CDR3 sequence is 11 residues long.

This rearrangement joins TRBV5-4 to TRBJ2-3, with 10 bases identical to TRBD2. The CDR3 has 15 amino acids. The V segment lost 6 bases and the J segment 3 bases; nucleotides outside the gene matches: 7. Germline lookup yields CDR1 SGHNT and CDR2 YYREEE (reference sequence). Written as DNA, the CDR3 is TGTGCCAGCAACAGCGGGGGGGGCAGGACAGATACGCAGTATTTT. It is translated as CASNSGGGRTDTQYF. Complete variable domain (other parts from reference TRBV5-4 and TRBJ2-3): ETGVTQSPTHLIKTRGQQVTLRCSSQSGHNTVSWYQQALGQGPQFIFQYYREEENGRGNFPPRFSGLQFPNYSSELNVNALELDDSALYLCASNSGGGRTDTQYFGPGTRLTVL.

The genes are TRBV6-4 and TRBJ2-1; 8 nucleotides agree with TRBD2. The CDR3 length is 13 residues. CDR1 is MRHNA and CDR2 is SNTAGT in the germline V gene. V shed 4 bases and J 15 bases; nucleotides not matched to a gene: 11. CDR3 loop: CASSVLAGGLSFF. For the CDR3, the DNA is TGTGCCAGCAGTGTTTTGGCGGGGGGTCTGTCGTTCTTC.

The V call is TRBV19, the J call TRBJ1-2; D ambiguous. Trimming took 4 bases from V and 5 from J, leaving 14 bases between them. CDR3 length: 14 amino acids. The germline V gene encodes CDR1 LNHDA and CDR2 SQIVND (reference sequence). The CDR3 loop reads CASSTGNEGYGYTF. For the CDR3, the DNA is TGTGCCAGTAGTACGGGTAACGAGGGTTATGGCTACACCTTC.

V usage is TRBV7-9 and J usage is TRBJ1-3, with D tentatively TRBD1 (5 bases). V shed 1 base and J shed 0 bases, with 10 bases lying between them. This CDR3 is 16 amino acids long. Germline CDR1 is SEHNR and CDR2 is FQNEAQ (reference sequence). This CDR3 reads CASSLGGLNSGNTIYF. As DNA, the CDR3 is TGTGCCAGCAGCTTAGGGGGCCTCAACTCTGGAAACACCATATATTTT. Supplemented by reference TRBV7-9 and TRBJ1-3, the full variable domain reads DTGVSQNPRHKITKRGQNVTFRCDPISEHNRLYWYRQTLGQGPEFLTYFQNEAQLEKSRLLSDRFSAERPKGSFSTLEIQRTEQGDSAMYLCASSLGGLNSGNTIYFGEGSWLTVV.

The CDR3 nucleotides are TGTGCCAGCAGTGAATTACAGGGCCGAACCTTC. Its protein is CASSELQGRTF. This chain links TRBV6-1 with TRBJ1-2; a possible D gene is TRBD1 (6 bases). This CDR3 region has 11 residues. CDR1 and CDR2 (germline): MNHNS, SASEGT. V lost 2 bases and J lost 14, with 12 bases in between.

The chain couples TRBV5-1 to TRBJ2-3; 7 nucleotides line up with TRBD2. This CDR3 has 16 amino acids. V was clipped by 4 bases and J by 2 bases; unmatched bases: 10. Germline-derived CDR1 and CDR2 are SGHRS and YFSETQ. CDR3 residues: CASSVTTRGNTDTQYF. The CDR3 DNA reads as TGCGCCAGCAGCGTAACAACGCGGGGGAACACAGATACGCAGTATTTT.

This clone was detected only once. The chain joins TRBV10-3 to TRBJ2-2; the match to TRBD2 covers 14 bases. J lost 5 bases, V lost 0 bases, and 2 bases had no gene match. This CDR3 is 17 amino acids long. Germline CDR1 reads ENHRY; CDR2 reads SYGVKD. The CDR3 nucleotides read TGTGCCATCAGTGAGTCGGGACTAGCGGGGGTTACCGGGGAGCTGTTTTTT. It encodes CAISESGLAGVTGELFF.

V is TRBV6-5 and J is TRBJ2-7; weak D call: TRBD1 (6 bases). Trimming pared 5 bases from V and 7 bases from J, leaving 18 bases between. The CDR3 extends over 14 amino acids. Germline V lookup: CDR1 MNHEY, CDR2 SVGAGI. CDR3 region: CASSRNREDAEQYV. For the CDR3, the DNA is TGTGCCAGCAGTAGAAACAGGGAAGATGCGGAGCAGTACGTC.

As DNA, the CDR3 is TGTGCCAGCAGTCTTAACCGGGACAGGGGGCGCGTTGAGCAGTTCTTC. Translating gives CASSLNRDRGRVEQFF. This chain uses TRBV5-8 with TRBJ2-1, with 12 positions matching TRBD1. With V trimmed by 5 bases and J by 9 bases, 12 bases remained unmatched. The CDR3 totals 16 residues. Germline CDR1 is SGHTS and CDR2 is YDEGEE.

The CDR3 sequence is CASRGGRGDRLYQETQYF. Here the CDR3 DNA reads TGTGCCAGCAGGGGAGGGCGGGGGGACCGATTGTACCAAGAGACCCAGTACTTC. The chain employs TRBV4-2 and TRBJ2-5; the match to TRBD2 covers 8 bases. The germline V gene has CDR1 LGHNA and CDR2 YNFKEQ. The junction had 15 bases not matched to a gene; V was cut back by 6 bases and J by 0 bases. The CDR3 totals 18 residues.

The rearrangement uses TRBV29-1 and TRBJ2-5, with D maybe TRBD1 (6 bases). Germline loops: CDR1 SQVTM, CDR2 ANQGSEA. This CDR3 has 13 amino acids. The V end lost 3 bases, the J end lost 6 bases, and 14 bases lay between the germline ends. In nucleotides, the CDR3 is TGCAGCGTTGACAAAGGGGGTCTTCAGACCCAGTACTTC. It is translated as CSVDKGGLQTQYF.

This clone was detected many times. CDR3 DNA sequence: TGTGCCATCAGTGGGACAGGGGGTACTAATCAGCCCCAGCATTTT. Encoded protein: CAISGTGGTNQPQHF. V and J are TRBV10-3 and TRBJ1-5, with 10 bases that match TRBD1. Trimming removed 4 bases from V and 4 bases from J; junction bases left unmatched: 4. Germline V gene lookup returns CDR1 ENHRY and CDR2 SYGVKD. This CDR3 contains 15 residues.

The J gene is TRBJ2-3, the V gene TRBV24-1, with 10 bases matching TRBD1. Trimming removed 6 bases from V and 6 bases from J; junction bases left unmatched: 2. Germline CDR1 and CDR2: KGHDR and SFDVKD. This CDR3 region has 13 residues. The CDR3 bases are TGTGCCACCAGTCAGACAGGGGGCGATACGCAGTATTTT. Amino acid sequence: CATSQTGGDTQYF.

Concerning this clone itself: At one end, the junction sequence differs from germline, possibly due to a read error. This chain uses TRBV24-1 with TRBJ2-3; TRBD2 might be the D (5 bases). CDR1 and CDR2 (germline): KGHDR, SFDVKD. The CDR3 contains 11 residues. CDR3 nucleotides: TGTGCCACCGCTAGCATAGATACGCAGTATTTT. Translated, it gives CATASIDTQYF.

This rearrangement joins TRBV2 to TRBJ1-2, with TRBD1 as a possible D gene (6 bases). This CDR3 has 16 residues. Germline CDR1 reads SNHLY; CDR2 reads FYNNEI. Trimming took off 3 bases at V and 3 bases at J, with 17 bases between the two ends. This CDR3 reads CASSEEGGAMDYGYTF. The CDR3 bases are TGTGCCAGCAGTGAGGAGGGGGGGGCTATGGACTATGGCTACACCTTC.